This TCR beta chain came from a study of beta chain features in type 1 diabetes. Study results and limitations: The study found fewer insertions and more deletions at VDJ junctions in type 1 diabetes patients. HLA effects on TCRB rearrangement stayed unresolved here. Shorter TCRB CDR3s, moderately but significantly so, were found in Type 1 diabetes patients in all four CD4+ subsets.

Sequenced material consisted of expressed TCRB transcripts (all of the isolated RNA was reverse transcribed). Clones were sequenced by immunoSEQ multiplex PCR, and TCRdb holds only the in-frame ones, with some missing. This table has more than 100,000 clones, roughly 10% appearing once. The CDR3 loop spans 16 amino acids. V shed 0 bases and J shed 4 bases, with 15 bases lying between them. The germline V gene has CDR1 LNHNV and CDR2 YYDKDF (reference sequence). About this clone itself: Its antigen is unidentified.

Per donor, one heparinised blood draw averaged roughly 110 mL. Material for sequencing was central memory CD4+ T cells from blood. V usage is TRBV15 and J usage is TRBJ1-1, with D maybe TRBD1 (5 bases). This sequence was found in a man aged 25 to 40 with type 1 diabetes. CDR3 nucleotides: TGTGCCACCAGCAGAGAACTTACCCACAGGTTCACTGAAGCTTTCTTT. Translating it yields CATSRELTHRFTEAFF.